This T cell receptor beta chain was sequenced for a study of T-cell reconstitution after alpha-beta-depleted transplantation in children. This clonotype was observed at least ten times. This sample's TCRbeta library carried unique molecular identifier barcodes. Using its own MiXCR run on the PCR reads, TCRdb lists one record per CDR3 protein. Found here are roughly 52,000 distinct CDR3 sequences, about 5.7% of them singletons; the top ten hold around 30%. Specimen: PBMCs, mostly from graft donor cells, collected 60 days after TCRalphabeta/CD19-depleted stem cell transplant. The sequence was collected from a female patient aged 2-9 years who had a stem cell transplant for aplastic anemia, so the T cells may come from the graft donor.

The CDR3 reads CASSHDLIHNEQFF. CDR3 in DNA: TGTGCCAGCAGCCACGACCTAATTCACAATGAGCAGTTCTTC. V is TRBV7-9 and J is TRBJ2-1, with D uncertain. V lost 5 bases to trimming and J lost 5 bases, with 13 bases between them. Per the germline V gene, CDR1 is SEHNR and CDR2 is FQNEAQ (reference sequence). This CDR3 is 14 amino acids long.